The T cell receptor (beta chain) under discussion was sequenced for a study of immune characterization of retroperitoneal liposarcoma. This CDR3 is built from 16 residues. Germline values: CDR1 MNHEY, CDR2 SVGEGT. The ends lost 6 bases at V and 4 bases at J; junction bases unmatched: 12. Each CDR3 protein gets one entry after TCRdb re-called the PCR reads with MiXCR. The sample has under 15,000 distinct CDR3 sequences; roughly 44% are singletons. This clonotype was sampled from a female donor with retroperitoneal liposarcoma. This rearrangement joins TRBV6-2 or TRBV6-3 to TRBJ2-1; TRBD2 aligns across 7 bases. Specimen: tumor tissue. The CDR3, as DNA: TGTGCCAGCAGCTCCCCGGGGCGGGGGAAATACAATGAGCAGTTCTTC. This codes for CASSSPGRGKYNEQFF.